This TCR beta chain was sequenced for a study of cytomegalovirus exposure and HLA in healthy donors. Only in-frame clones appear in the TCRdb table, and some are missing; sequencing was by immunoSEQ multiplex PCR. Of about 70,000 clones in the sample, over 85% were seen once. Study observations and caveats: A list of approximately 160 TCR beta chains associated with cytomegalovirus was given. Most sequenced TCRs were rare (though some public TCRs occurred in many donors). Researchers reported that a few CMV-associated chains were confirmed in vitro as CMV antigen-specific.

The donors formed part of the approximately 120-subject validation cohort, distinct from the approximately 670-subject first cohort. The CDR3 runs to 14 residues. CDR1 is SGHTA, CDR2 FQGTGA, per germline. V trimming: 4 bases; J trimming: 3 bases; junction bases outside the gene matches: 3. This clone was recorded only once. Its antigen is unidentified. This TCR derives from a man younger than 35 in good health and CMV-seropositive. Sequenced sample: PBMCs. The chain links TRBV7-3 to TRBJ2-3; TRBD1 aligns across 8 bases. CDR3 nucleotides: TGTGCCAGCAGCTCCGACAGGGGTACAGATACGCAGTATTTT. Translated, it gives CASSSDRGTDTQYF. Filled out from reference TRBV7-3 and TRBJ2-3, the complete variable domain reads GAGVSQTPSNKVTEKGKYVELRCDPISGHTALYWYRQSLGQGPEFLIYFQGTGAADDSGLPNDRFFAVRPEGSVSTLKIQRTERGDSAVYLCASSSDRGTDTQYFGPGTRLTVL.